The following is a T cell receptor beta chain sequence with its context. The sample originates from a study of blood T cells in healthy people across ages. The second PCR ran roughly 7 to 12 cycles with a sample-barcoded 5' primer and J-beta primers. TCRdb itself ran the 5' RACE reads through MiXCR, one entry per CDR3 protein. Of hundreds of thousands of distinct CDR3 sequences listed, around 25% were seen once; the top ten hold approximately 2.9%. With 3 bases clipped from V and 7 bases from J, the junction kept 5 bases outside the gene matches. From germline, CDR1 is SGDLS and CDR2 YYNGEE. The CDR3 covers 15 residues. Separately, the same data were catalogued under a study of T cells of mothers and their children. That report notes: Donors were a few healthy Caucasian mothers and their six children. Using the M1S primer, the second PCR added sample barcodes along with 2-4 random nucleotides. The TCR beta CDR3 read count exceeded 9.5 million for each mother and was 2.5 million to 3 million for each child.

The rearrangement uses TRBV9 and TRBJ1-6; 9 nucleotides agree with TRBD1. Specimen: blood. This receptor was taken from a boy under 18 in good health. This CDR3 reads CASSDPGTGNSPLHF. The CDR3 DNA sequence: TGTGCCAGCAGCGATCCCGGGACAGGGAATTCACCCCTCCACTTT. Variable domain in full (rest from reference TRBV9 and TRBJ1-6): DSGVTQTPKHLITATGQRVTLRCSPRSGDLSVYWYQQSLDQGLQFLIQYYNGEERAKGNILERFSAQQFPDLHSELNLSSLELGDSALYFCASSDPGTGNSPLHFGNGTRLTVT.